Each of the 3 T cell receptor beta chains below was sequenced from the same sample in a study of CD8 T cells in Susac syndrome. With random hexamers, reverse transcription was performed on about 0.45 to 1 ug of RNA. Each CDR3 protein gets one entry after TCRdb re-called the immunoSEQ multiplex PCR reads with MiXCR. Counted here are 350,000 to 550,000 distinct CDR3 sequences, approximately 89% occurring once; the ten biggest clones make up 0.09% to 0.15%. The sequenced sample consisted of CD8+ T cells from PBMCs. The receptors come from a human donor with multiple sclerosis.

This chain joins TRBV6-5 and TRBJ2-2, with 7 bases identical to TRBD1. Looked up from germline, CDR1 is MNHEY and CDR2 is SVGAGI. Trimming removed 6 bases from V and 7 bases from J; junction bases left unmatched: 5. The CDR3 spans 13 residues. The CDR3 region is CASRQGWNGELFF. In DNA form, the CDR3 reads TGTGCCAGCAGACAGGGGTGGAACGGGGAGCTGTTTTTT.

The V and J genes are TRBV12-3 or TRBV12-4 and TRBJ2-7, with 8 bases matching TRBD1. Trimming took 6 bases from V and 3 from J; bases not matched to a gene: 10. CDR3 size: 15 residues. CDR3 DNA: TGTGCCAGCAGCACCACGGACAGGGTGGTCTACGAGCAGTACTTC. This encodes CASSTTDRVVYEQYF.

The chain employs TRBV5-6 and TRBJ2-1; D gene unclear. The CDR3 is made up of 14 amino acids. Between the trimmed V and J ends, which lost 4 bases and 0 bases, there was a span of 8 bases. The germline CDR1 and CDR2 sequences are SGHDT and YYEEEE. In DNA, the CDR3 is TGTGCCAGCAGCGTACAGAGCTCCTACAATGAGCAGTTCTTC. This sequence encodes CASSVQSSYNEQFF.